This TCR beta chain was obtained from a study of shared clonotypes between healthy human individuals. Points from the study as a whole: Owing to a small donor count, the genetic and exposure-history diversity represented was limited. Clonotype sharing among donors was thought likely to change with sequencing depth.

As for this clone: Its antigen is undetermined.

Produced via immunoSEQ multiplex PCR; TCRdb's table is partial and in-frame only. The table lists about 490,000 clones, more than 75% of them singletons. The donor population consisted of healthy HIV-negative adults with no recent acute infections or vaccinations. In unsorted samples, genomic DNA was obtained using 80 million to 90 million PBMCs. The CDR3 is 14 residues long. V was pared by 5 bases and J by 7 bases, with 14 bases between. Germline V CDR1 and CDR2: LNHDA, SQIVND (reference sequence). The TCR was taken from a woman between 35 and 50 years old in good health. Some clones in this sample may be carry-over from other donors' samples. This chain links TRBV19 with TRBJ1-4; D remains ambiguous. Sequencing was performed on PBMCs. The CDR3 DNA sequence: TGTGCCAGTAGTCCCTCGGGAGGGCGTGAAAAACTGTTTTTT. Amino acids: CASSPSGGREKLFF. Complete variable domain (other parts from reference TRBV19 and TRBJ1-4): DGGITQSPKYLFRKEGQNVTLSCEQNLNHDAMYWYRQDPGQGLRLIYYSQIVNDFQKGDIAEGYSVSREKKESFPLTVTSAQKNPTAFYLCASSPSGGREKLFFGSGTQLSVL.